This entry lists 22 T cell receptor beta chains sequenced from one sample in a study of blood T cell repertoires in COVID-19. Only in-frame clones appear in the TCRdb table, and some are missing; sequencing was by immunoSEQ multiplex PCR. This sample has 240,000 or so clones, with 82% found just once. Sequencing input: peripheral blood. The receptors were sampled from a woman aged 60 to 75 with active or convalescent COVID-19.

The chain carries TRBV6-6 and TRBJ1-3; 8 nucleotides line up with TRBD1. CDR1 and CDR2 from the germline V gene are MNHNY and SVGAGI (reference sequence). The V segment lost 6 bases and the J segment 2 bases; nucleotides outside the gene matches: 6. The CDR3 is 15 residues long. Written as DNA, the CDR3 is TGTGCCAGCAGACCCGGGACAGGTACTGGAAACACCATATATTTT. This gives the protein CASRPGTGTGNTIYF.

The chain is built from TRBV7-2 and TRBJ2-2; 8 nucleotides agree with TRBD2. V dropped 6 bases and J dropped 2; count of bases not matched to a gene: 11. The CDR3 loop spans 17 amino acids. Germline V gene lookup returns CDR1 SGHTA and CDR2 FQGNSA. Here the CDR3 DNA reads TGTGCCAGCAGGGAGGTCGGCGGGGGGCCCAACACCGGGGAGCTGTTTTTT. Its translation is CASREVGGGPNTGELFF.

This rearrangement joins TRBV1 to TRBJ1-4; TRBD1 is taken as the D call from the table, unchecked against the DNA. TRBV1 is deemed a pseudogene. This CDR3 comprises 12 residues. The CDR3 sequence: CTSSQEGQKLFF. As DNA, the CDR3 is TGCACCAGCAGCCAAGAGGGGCAAAAACTGTTTTTT.

The chain joins TRBV19 to TRBJ2-2; 12 nucleotides line up with TRBD2. Germline CDR1 LNHDA, CDR2 SQIVND (reference sequence). This CDR3 is built from 16 residues. J was trimmed by 5 bases and V by 3 bases; bases with no gene match: 4. The CDR3 region is CASSIGLAGGTGELFF. CDR3 sequence (DNA): TGTGCCAGTAGTATCGGCCTAGCGGGAGGGACCGGGGAGCTGTTTTTT.

This clone appeared a single time. The chain recombines TRBV27 with TRBJ1-3; D is ambiguous. The germline V and J ends were trimmed by 3 bases and 7 bases, with 16 bases remaining between them. The CDR3 contains 15 residues. The germline CDR1 and CDR2 sequences are MNHEY and SMNVEV (reference sequence). CDR3 loop: CASSFSGGETNTIYF. The CDR3 DNA sequence: TGTGCCAGCAGTTTCTCGGGTGGTGAGACTAACACCATATATTTT.

J is TRBJ2-3 and V is TRBV2, with D possibly matching TRBD2 (6 bases). This CDR3 region has 15 residues. The germline CDR1 and CDR2 sequences are SNHLY and FYNNEI. With 8 bases removed from V and 4 bases from J, the gap between germline ends came to 19 bases. The CDR3 DNA reads as TGTGCCAGCCTAGGGTACGGGGGAGGCGCAGATACGCAGTATTTT. Its translation is CASLGYGGGADTQYF. The full variable domain, completed using reference TRBV2 and TRBJ2-3, is EPEVTQTPSHQVTQMGQEVILRCVPISNHLYFYWYRQILGQKVEFLVSFYNNEISEKSEIFDDQFSVERPDGSNFTLKIRSTKLEDSAMYFCASLGYGGGADTQYFGPGTRLTVL.

V and J are TRBV30 and TRBJ2-6, with a weak D call TRBD2 (7 bases). Trimming shortened V by 4 bases and J by 4 bases, and 20 bases separated the two germline ends. Germline-derived CDR1 and CDR2 are GTSNPN and SVGIG (reference sequence). This CDR3 has 17 residues. The CDR3 nucleotides are TGTGCCTGGATGAGGGGGGGCGCGAAAAAAGGGGCCAACGTCCTGACTTTC. As protein: CAWMRGGAKKGANVLTF. The whole variable domain, remainder taken from reference TRBV30 and TRBJ2-6, is SQTIHQWPATLVQPVGSPLSLECTVEGTSNPNLYWYRQAAGRGLQLLFYSVGIGQISSEVPQNLSASRPQDRQFILSSKKLLLSDSGFYLCAWMRGGAKKGANVLTFGAGSRLTVL.

The CDR3 sequence is CASSLQAGNSPLHF. The CDR3 bases are TGCGCCAGCAGCTTGCAGGCAGGTAATTCACCCCTCCACTTT. J is TRBJ1-6 and V is TRBV5-1; no clear D gene. The CDR3 runs 14 residues. V lost 1 base and J 6 bases, leaving 8 bases between the germline ends. Germline CDR1 and CDR2: SGHRS and YFSETQ.

This clone was counted once. The rearrangement uses TRBV2 and TRBJ1-1; a possible D gene is TRBD1 (6 bases). Germline assignment: CDR1 SNHLY and CDR2 FYNNEI. The CDR3 runs to 14 residues. The V gene lost 2 bases and the J gene lost 2 bases, with 9 bases spanning the gap. CDR3 amino acids: CASSEWGLNTEAFF. The CDR3 DNA is TGTGCCAGCAGTGAATGGGGGCTTAACACTGAAGCTTTCTTT.

V usage is TRBV6-5 and J usage is TRBJ2-7, with a possible D match to TRBD1 (5 bases). V lost 8 bases to trimming and J lost 1 base, with 15 bases between them. This CDR3 is built from 14 residues. Germline V lookup: CDR1 MNHEY, CDR2 SVGAGI. The CDR3 is CASRKSRVSYEQYF. In DNA form, the CDR3 reads TGTGCCAGCCGAAAATCCAGGGTGTCCTACGAGCAGTACTTC.

The chain combines TRBV15 with TRBJ2-1; a possible D gene is TRBD1 (5 bases). V dropped 5 bases and J dropped 0 bases, with 11 bases sitting between them. The CDR3 spans 15 residues. The germline V gene has CDR1 LNHNV and CDR2 YYDKDF (reference sequence). This chain's CDR3 is CATSETGSSYNEQFF. The DNA of the CDR3 is TGTGCCACCAGCGAAACAGGAAGCTCCTACAATGAGCAGTTCTTC.

This chain links TRBV6-5 with TRBJ1-2, with D perhaps matching TRBD1 (6 bases). The V end was cut by 5 bases, the J end by 7 bases, with 20 bases between. Germline V lookup: CDR1 MNHEY, CDR2 SVGAGI. The CDR3 is made up of 15 amino acids. CDR3 sequence reads: CASSPSMGQDRGYTF. The CDR3 region has the DNA TGTGCCAGCAGTCCAAGCATGGGACAAGATCGTGGCTACACCTTC.

This clone was seen a handful of times. V usage is TRBV5-5 and J usage is TRBJ1-2; D might be TRBD1 (6 bases). There are 16 residues in the CDR3. CDR1 SGHKS and CDR2 YYEKEE come from the germline V gene (reference sequence). The germline V and J ends were trimmed by 2 bases and 5 bases, with 19 bases remaining between them. CDR3 region: CASSLRPWDTVYGYTF. In DNA form, the CDR3 reads TGTGCCAGCAGCTTACGGCCCTGGGACACCGTTTATGGCTACACCTTC.

The V call is TRBV11-1, the J call TRBJ2-7; 7 nucleotides line up with TRBD1. CDR1 and CDR2 (germline): SGHAT, FQDESV (reference sequence). The CDR3 contains 15 residues. The trim removed 5 bases at V and 5 bases at J, leaving 12 bases unmatched. The CDR3 loop reads CASSTRQGKVDEQYF. The DNA for the CDR3 is TGTGCCAGCAGCACCCGACAGGGCAAAGTCGACGAGCAGTACTTC.

The chain links TRBV7-8 to TRBJ2-7, with TRBD1 matching over 9 bases. V was clipped by 4 bases and J by 9 bases; unmatched bases: 10. Germline V gene data show CDR1 as SGHVS and CDR2 as FQNEAQ. The CDR3 is 14 amino acids. The CDR3 DNA sequence: TGTGCCAGCAGCTCCAACACAGGGGGCGCAGGGCAGTACTTC. Protein product: CASSSNTGGAGQYF.

J is TRBJ1-3 and V is TRBV2; D is unclear. Looked up from germline, CDR1 is SNHLY and CDR2 is FYNNEI. The CDR3 is made up of 15 amino acids. V lost 8 bases to trimming and J lost 0 bases, with 14 bases between them. In DNA, the CDR3 is TGTGCCAGCCAGGCATCCCCCTACTCTGGAAACACCATATATTTT. Translation: CASQASPYSGNTIYF.

This rearrangement joins TRBV3-1 (or the pseudogene TRBV3-2) to TRBJ2-2, with D unclear. The CDR3 totals 14 residues. CDR1 and CDR2 (germline): LGHDT, YNNKEL (reference sequence). V dropped 1 base and J dropped 4 bases, with 7 bases sitting between them. The CDR3 DNA is TGTGCCAGCAGCCAAGGACCGGGCACCGGGGAGCTGTTTTTT. The encoded protein is CASSQGPGTGELFF.

The rearrangement links TRBV30 to TRBJ2-7; 9 nucleotides line up with TRBD1. The germline CDR1 and CDR2 sequences are GTSNPN and SVGIG (reference sequence). The junction had 15 bases not matched to a gene; V was cut back by 2 bases and J by 7 bases. The CDR3 consists of 16 residues. CDR3 sequence (DNA): TGTGCCTGGAGTACCCCCCTCGGGGGACAGGGTAGAGAGCAGTACTTC. Translated: CAWSTPLGGQGREQYF.

The rearrangement links TRBV28 to TRBJ1-5, with 7 bases fitting TRBD1. The CDR3 spans 14 residues. Trimming took 7 bases from V and 5 from J; bases not matched to a gene: 8. CDR1 is MDHEN, CDR2 SYDVKM, per germline. DNA of the CDR3: TGTGCCAGCATGGCCAGGGGGTACCATCAGCCCCAGCATTTT. This translates into CASMARGYHQPQHF.

This clone was seen a single time. The chain joins TRBV5-1 to TRBJ2-1; 8 bases are shared with TRBD1. This CDR3 spans 15 amino acids. V lost 4 bases, J lost 0 bases, and 3 bases stayed unmatched. The V gene's germline CDR1 is SGHRS and CDR2 YFSETQ. CDR3 sequence reads: CASSLGTGSYNEQFF. CDR3 in DNA: TGCGCCAGCAGCCTCGGGACAGGCTCCTACAATGAGCAGTTCTTC.

The chain joins TRBV19 to TRBJ1-2, with D possibly being TRBD1 (6 bases). CDR1 is LNHDA and CDR2 is SQIVND in the germline V gene (reference sequence). This CDR3 region has 12 residues. The V end was cut by 3 bases, the J end by 7 bases, with 9 bases between. This CDR3 is CASSIGGPGYTF. In DNA form, the CDR3 reads TGTGCCAGTAGTATCGGGGGGCCTGGCTACACCTTC.

The CDR3 reads CASTSPWGQPNTGELFF. For the CDR3, the DNA is TGTGCCAGCACCTCCCCCTGGGGACAGCCAAACACCGGGGAGCTGTTTTTT. This sequence joins TRBV7-8 and TRBJ2-2; 7 nucleotides line up with TRBD1. With 7 bases clipped from V and 2 bases from J, the junction kept 13 bases outside the gene matches. The CDR3 length is 17 residues. The germline V gene has CDR1 SGHVS and CDR2 FQNEAQ.